The 9 T cell receptor beta chains given below trace back to one sample, sequenced in a study of cytomegalovirus exposure and HLA in healthy donors (dated by TCRdb to 2016 to 2017). Libraries were constructed by the immunoSEQ multiplex PCR assay. The multiplex PCR relied on a mix of 60 forward primers for TCR Vbeta segments and 13 reverse primers for TCR Jbeta segments. Here the immuneACCESS table is served through TCRdb, limited to in-frame sequences with V and J called. Missing clones are a known gap in these copies; in checked studies unresolved V genes cover under half, and the rest lacks a known reason. The sample profile shows just over 150,000 clones; 65% to 90% of them were found once. Together, the top ten hold 6.6% of the sample. The specimen was PBMCs. The receptors come from a woman in her 50s in good health and CMV-seropositive.

This chain joins TRBV5-4 and TRBJ1-6, with 11 bases identical to TRBD1. The CDR3 is 15 residues long. Germline V gene data show CDR1 as SGHNT and CDR2 as YYREEE (reference sequence). The V segment lost 4 bases and the J segment 7 bases; nucleotides outside the gene matches: 4. Written as DNA, the CDR3 is TGTGCCAGCAGCACGGGACAGGGGGACAATTCACCCCTCCACTTT. Protein product: CASSTGQGDNSPLHF.

The chain is built from TRBV11-1 and TRBJ2-7; TRBD1 matches 9 bases. Germline CDR1 reads SGHAT; CDR2 reads FQDESV (reference sequence). The CDR3 is made up of 15 amino acids. V lost 5 bases, J lost 3 bases, and 8 bases stayed unmatched. CDR3 bases: TGTGCCAGCAGCCGGTTCGGGGACAGGGACTACGAGCAGTACTTC. It encodes CASSRFGDRDYEQYF. Combining the CDR3 with reference TRBV11-1 and TRBJ2-7 gives the whole variable domain EAEVAQSPRYKITEKSQAVAFWCDPISGHATLYWYRQILGQGPELLVQFQDESVVDDSQLPKDRFSAERLKGVDSTLKIQPAELGDSAMYLCASSRFGDRDYEQYFGPGTRLTVT.

The rearrangement joins TRBV7-8 to TRBJ2-2, with 7 bases aligning to TRBD2. This CDR3 comprises 15 residues. The ends lost 3 bases at V and 3 bases at J; junction bases unmatched: 4. Germline CDR1 reads SGHVS; CDR2 reads FQNEAQ. The CDR3 is CASSFGAGDTGELFF. CDR3 DNA sequence: TGTGCCAGCAGCTTCGGTGCGGGGGACACCGGGGAGCTGTTTTTT.

The rearrangement links TRBV7-2 to TRBJ2-2; 11 nucleotides agree with TRBD2. Germline assignment: CDR1 SGHTA and CDR2 FQGNSA. J gave up 4 bases and V 5 bases, and 9 bases lay outside the gene matches. The CDR3 has 17 amino acids. CDR3 DNA sequence: TGTGCCAGCAGCCCTCCCGGTCTAGCGGGGGGCACCGGGGAGCTGTTTTTT. Translation gives CASSPPGLAGGTGELFF.

The chain uses TRBV2 and TRBJ1-1; 8 bases agree with TRBD1. With 6 bases clipped from V and 4 bases from J, the junction kept 7 bases outside the gene matches. CDR1 is SNHLY and CDR2 is FYNNEI in the germline V gene. CDR3 size: 14 residues. CDR3 DNA: TGTGCCAGCAGCTCCAGGGGGCGGATCACTGAAGCTTTCTTT. This gives the protein CASSSRGRITEAFF.

This chain connects TRBV6-1 to TRBJ2-4; D is possibly TRBD2 (6 bases). Trimming took off 10 bases at V and 5 bases at J, with 21 bases between the two ends. CDR1 is MNHNS and CDR2 is SASEGT in the germline V gene. The length of the CDR3 is 15 residues. The CDR3 sequence is CATIRDSGSQNIQYF. The DNA of the CDR3 is TGTGCCACCATCCGGGACTCCGGATCACAAAACATTCAGTACTTC.

The V gene is TRBV6-5, the J gene TRBJ2-1; 9 bases line up with TRBD1. The CDR3 extends over 15 amino acids. Germline loops: CDR1 MNHEY, CDR2 SVGAGI. The V gene end was trimmed by 6 bases and the J gene end by 5 bases; junction bases not matched to a gene: 8. The CDR3 here is CASRSPGTGNNEQFF. CDR3 DNA: TGTGCCAGCAGGAGTCCCGGGACAGGGAACAATGAGCAGTTCTTC.

V usage is TRBV5-6 and J usage is TRBJ2-7; D possibly corresponds to TRBD2 (5 bases). Germline CDR1 SGHDT, CDR2 YYEEEE. CDR3 size: 14 residues. V was pared by 4 bases and J by 3 bases, with 14 bases between. The DNA of the CDR3 is TGTGCCAGCAGCAGGGCGGACGGGAACTACGAGCAGTACTTC. This translates into CASSRADGNYEQYF. The full variable domain, with the rest looked up from reference TRBV5-6 and TRBJ2-7, is DAGVTQSPTHLIKTRGQQVTLRCSPKSGHDTVSWYQQALGQGPQFIFQYYEEEERQRGNFPDRFSGHQFPNYSSELNVNALLLGDSALYLCASSRADGNYEQYFGPGTRLTVT.

This chain uses TRBV6-5 with TRBJ2-7, with D possibly TRBD2 on 6 matching bases. Looked up from germline, CDR1 is MNHEY and CDR2 is SVGAGI. Trimming shortened V by 6 bases and J by 0 bases, and 12 bases separated the two germline ends. This CDR3 has 14 amino acids. CDR3 in amino acids: CASRSIGGSYEQYF. CDR3 in DNA: TGTGCCAGCAGATCCATCGGGGGCTCCTACGAGCAGTACTTC.